The source of this T cell receptor (beta chain) is a study of naive and memory T cell subsets. V shed 5 bases and J shed 6 bases, with 10 bases lying between them. The CDR3 length is 13 residues. There are a few counts of this clonotype. The beta constant-region primer was an equimolar mix of two oligonucleotides covering TRBC1 and TRBC2. Nested alpha and beta constant-region primers with the SP2 primer drove four PCR rounds on ligated cDNA. Using its own MiXCR run on the UMI-ligation and nested PCR reads, TCRdb lists one record per CDR3 protein. The sample consists of 130,000 or so distinct CDR3 sequences, 35% to 45% of them appearing once.

Sequencing used central memory CD4+ T cells from blood. V gene TRBV12-3 or TRBV12-4 combines with J gene TRBJ2-2, with D perhaps TRBD2 (5 bases). The sequence derives from a human donor in good health. Written as DNA, the CDR3 is TGTGCCAGCAGTGCCCTAGCAGCCGGGGAGCTGTTTTTT. This codes for CASSALAAGELFF.